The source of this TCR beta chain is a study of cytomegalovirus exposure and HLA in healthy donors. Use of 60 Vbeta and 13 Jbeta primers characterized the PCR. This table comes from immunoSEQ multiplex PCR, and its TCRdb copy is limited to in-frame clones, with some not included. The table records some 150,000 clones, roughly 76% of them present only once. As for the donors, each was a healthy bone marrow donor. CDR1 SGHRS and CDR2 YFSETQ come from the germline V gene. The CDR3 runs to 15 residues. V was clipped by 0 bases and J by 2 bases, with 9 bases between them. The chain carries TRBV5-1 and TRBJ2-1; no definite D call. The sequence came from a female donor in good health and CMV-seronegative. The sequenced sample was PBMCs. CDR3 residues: CASSLVSHTYNEQFF. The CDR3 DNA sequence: TGCGCCAGCAGCTTGGTGAGTCATACCTACAATGAGCAGTTCTTC.